This T cell receptor (beta chain) was observed in a study of memory CD4+ T cells and cytomegalovirus serostatus. As regards this clone: Its antigen is undetermined.

Profiling relied on immunoSEQ multiplex PCR, and the TCRdb table lists in-frame clones only, not all of them. The sample carries 45,000 to 50,000 clones, over 75% recorded once. With 6 bases clipped from V and 7 bases from J, the junction kept 6 bases outside the gene matches. The CDR3 is 13 residues long. Germline CDR1 reads SNHLY; CDR2 reads FYNNEI. General observations from the study: CMV serostatus prediction reached median AUC around 0.95, or 0.9 with US-trained model. Each of approximately 61 CMV-associated TCRbeta sequences occurred in one to five individuals.

Single viable CD3+CD4+CD8-CD45RO+ cells were sorted as the memory CD4+ T cells. CMV serostatus came from serum IgG against pp150, pp28, p38, p52. Total CD4+ T cells were enriched by CD4 positive selection. The specimen sequenced was memory CD4+ T cells from blood. The rearrangement joins TRBV2 to TRBJ1-1; 9 nucleotides agree with TRBD1. The sequence was collected from an adult in good health and CMV-seronegative. The CDR3: CASRTGQGREAFF. The CDR3 DNA is TGTGCCAGCAGGACGGGACAGGGACGTGAAGCTTTCTTT.